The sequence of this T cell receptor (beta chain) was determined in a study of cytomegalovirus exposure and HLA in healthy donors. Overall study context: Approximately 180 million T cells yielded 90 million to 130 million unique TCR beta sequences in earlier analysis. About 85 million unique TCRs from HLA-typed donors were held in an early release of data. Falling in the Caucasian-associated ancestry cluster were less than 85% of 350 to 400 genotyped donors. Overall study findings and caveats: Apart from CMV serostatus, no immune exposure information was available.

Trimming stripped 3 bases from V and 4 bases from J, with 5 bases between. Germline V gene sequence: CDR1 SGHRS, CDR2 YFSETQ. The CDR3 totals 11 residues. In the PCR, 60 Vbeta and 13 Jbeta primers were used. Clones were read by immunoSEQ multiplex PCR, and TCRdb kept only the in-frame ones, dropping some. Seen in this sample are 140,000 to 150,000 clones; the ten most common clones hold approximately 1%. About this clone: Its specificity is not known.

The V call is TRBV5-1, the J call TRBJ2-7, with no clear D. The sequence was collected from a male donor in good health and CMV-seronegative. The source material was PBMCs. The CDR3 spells CASSSEYEQYF. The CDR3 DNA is TGCGCCAGCAGCTCCGAGTACGAGCAGTACTTC.